The source of this T cell receptor beta chain is a study of Ad26.COV2.S vaccination and SARS-CoV-2 variants. Treatment denoted: approximately 18 received Ad26.COV2.S at low or high dose, single or two shots; 5 received placebo; per-sample allocation not given. Sampling occurred on day 63 after the first vaccine or placebo injection. The length of the CDR3 is 13 residues. Between the trimmed V and J ends, which lost 0 bases and 5 bases, there was a span of 5 bases. The germline V gene has CDR1 SGHDN and CDR2 FVKESK. The method was immunoSEQ multiplex PCR; TCRdb's version includes in-frame clones alone and lacks a portion of them. Found here are 510,000 or so clones, roughly 89% of them singletons; the top ten hold roughly 12%.

This rearrangement joins TRBV14 to TRBJ1-3; no definite D call. The sequence derives from a person between 18 and 65 years old who received the Ad26.COV2.S COVID-19 vaccine or a placebo. The input for sequencing was peripheral blood, taken in a trial of Ad26.COV2.S vaccine versus placebo. CDR3 loop: CASSQDSRNTIYF. CDR3 nucleotide sequence: TGTGCCAGCAGCCAAGATTCCCGAAACACCATATATTTT.